These 9 T cell receptor beta chains were sequenced from one sample in a study of blood T cell repertoires in COVID-19. TCRdb keeps only in-frame clones here, not all; method: immunoSEQ multiplex PCR. This table has under 200,000 clones, 70% to 90% appearing once. Sequencing was done on a sample of PBMCs or T cells enriched from blood (not recorded which). These receptors all come from a woman aged 45 to 65 who had recovered from COVID-19.

The rearrangement joins TRBV5-8 to TRBJ2-1, with TRBD1 identical over 9 bases. CDR1 SGHTS and CDR2 YDEGEE come from the germline V gene. This CDR3 comprises 16 residues. J lost 3 bases, V lost 9 bases, and 13 bases had no gene match. The CDR3 here is CATNPPGQGYYNEQFF. As DNA, the CDR3 is TGTGCCACCAACCCCCCGGGACAGGGTTACTACAATGAGCAGTTCTTC. Filled out from reference TRBV5-8 and TRBJ2-1, the complete variable domain reads EAGVTQSPTHLIKTRGQQATLRCSPISGHTSVYWYQQALGLGLQFLLWYDEGEERNRGNFPPRFSGRQFPNYSSELNVNALELEDSALYLCATNPPGQGYYNEQFFGPGTRLTVL.

This sequence joins TRBV5-1 and TRBJ1-1; possibly TRBD1 for D (5 bases). Germline V gene sequence: CDR1 SGHRS, CDR2 YFSETQ. The CDR3 extends over 14 amino acids. The ends were cut back, 5 bases at V and 0 bases at J, with 11 bases in the middle. CDR3 amino acids: CASSMGGMNTEAFF. CDR3 bases: TGCGCCAGCAGTATGGGGGGAATGAACACTGAAGCTTTCTTT.

This chain connects TRBV5-5 to TRBJ1-1; D is unclear. Trimming removed 0 bases at V and 3 bases at J, with 6 bases between. The CDR3 totals 13 residues. Germline V gene lookup returns CDR1 SGHKS and CDR2 YYEKEE (reference sequence). The CDR3 here is CASSLVSYTEAFF. The CDR3 bases are TGTGCCAGCAGCTTGGTGTCCTACACTGAAGCTTTCTTT. The whole variable domain, remainder taken from reference TRBV5-5 and TRBJ1-1, is DAGVTQSPTHLIKTRGQQVTLRCSPISGHKSVSWYQQVLGQGPQFIFQYYEKEERGRGNFPDRFSARQFPNYSSELNVNALLLGDSALYLCASSLVSYTEAFFGQGTRLTVV.

The V gene is TRBV12-5, the J gene TRBJ2-5, with a possible D match to TRBD2 (5 bases). Looked up from germline, CDR1 is LGHNT and CDR2 is FRNRAP. This CDR3 has 12 residues. Deletions cut 4 bases from V and 7 bases from J, with 10 bases between. CDR3 in amino acids: CASGSSSGTQYF. The CDR3 DNA reads as TGTGCTAGTGGTTCCTCAAGCGGGACCCAGTACTTC. Full variable domain (rest looked up from reference TRBV12-5 and TRBJ2-5): DARVTQTPRHKVTEMGQEVTMRCQPILGHNTVFWYRQTMMQGLELLAYFRNRAPLDDSGMPKDRFSAEMPDATLATLKIQPSEPRDSAVYFCASGSSSGTQYFGPGTRLLVL.

The chain has TRBV18 and TRBJ1-5; D is perhaps TRBD1 (5 bases). The CDR3 sequence is 15 residues long. Germline CDR1 is KGHSH and CDR2 is LQKENI. Trimming stripped 3 bases from V and 4 bases from J, with 13 bases between. CDR3 DNA sequence: TGTGCCAGCTCACCTACCGGTGGGGGGAATCAGCCCCAGCATTTT. Amino acid sequence: CASSPTGGGNQPQHF.

V is TRBV11-1 and J is TRBJ1-1; possible D gene TRBD1, 6 bases. Trimming took 1 base from V and 4 from J, leaving 13 bases between them. Germline values: CDR1 SGHAT, CDR2 FQDESV (reference sequence). This CDR3 is built from 15 residues. The chain's CDR3 is CASSLGRTALTEAFF. CDR3 in DNA: TGTGCCAGCAGCTTAGGGAGGACAGCCCTCACTGAAGCTTTCTTT.

The chain couples TRBV11-2 to TRBJ2-7, with TRBD1 as a possible D gene (5 bases). V was shortened by 8 bases and J by 3 bases, with 20 bases between the two germline ends. This CDR3 is built from 15 residues. CDR1 and CDR2 (germline): SGHAT, FQNNGV. The CDR3 DNA reads as TGTGCCAGCGCCCAGGTGTCGGACATCTACTACGAGCAGTACTTC. As protein: CASAQVSDIYYEQYF.

This rearrangement joins TRBV11-2 to TRBJ2-5, with D perhaps matching TRBD1 (6 bases). This CDR3 comprises 17 residues. V lost 1 base, J lost 5 bases, and 20 bases lay in between. CDR1 is SGHAT, CDR2 FQNNGV, per germline. DNA for the CDR3: TGTGCCAGCAGCTTAGTGGGGGCCAGACAAACTGGGGAGACCCAGTACTTC. Protein product: CASSLVGARQTGETQYF.

The rearrangement links TRBV10-3 to TRBJ1-4; TRBD1 matches at 9 bases. The J segment lost 0 bases and the V segment lost 10 bases, leaving 3 bases of the junction unmatched. This CDR3 is built from 14 residues. Germline values: CDR1 ENHRY, CDR2 SYGVKD. The DNA for the CDR3 is TGTGCCACCCGACAGGGGGCAACTAATGAAAAACTGTTTTTT. This encodes CATRQGATNEKLFF.